The 15 T cell receptor beta chains presented below share a single source sample, sequenced in a study of blood T cell repertoires in COVID-19. Method: immunoSEQ multiplex PCR; TCRdb's copy keeps in-frame clones and lacks some. The table records 300,000 to 400,000 clones, around nine tenths of them present only once. Sequencing was carried out using peripheral blood. All receptors derive from a woman younger than 35 who had recovered from COVID-19.

The CDR3 region has the DNA TGTGCCAGCAGCCCCCGGGGACAGATGAACACTGAAGCTTTCTTT. Translation: CASSPRGQMNTEAFF. The chain couples TRBV9 to TRBJ1-1; TRBD1 agrees at 7 bases. V shed 4 bases, J shed 0 bases, and the junction held 6 bases outside the gene matches. The CDR3 is 15 residues long. CDR1 and CDR2 (germline): SGDLS, YYNGEE. Full variable domain (rest looked up from reference TRBV9 and TRBJ1-1): DSGVTQTPKHLITATGQRVTLRCSPRSGDLSVYWYQQSLDQGLQFLIQYYNGEERAKGNILERFSAQQFPDLHSELNLSSLELGDSALYFCASSPRGQMNTEAFFGQGTRLTVV.

The rearrangement uses TRBV4-3 and TRBJ1-5, with D possibly TRBD1 on 5 matching bases. The CDR3 consists of 18 residues. Trimming removed 0 bases from V and 0 bases from J, with 15 bases in between. Germline V gene sequence: CDR1 LGHNA, CDR2 YSLEER. Written as DNA, the CDR3 is TGCGCCAGCAGCCAAGATCAATTACGGGGGATTAGCAATCAGCCCCAGCATTTT. It is translated as CASSQDQLRGISNQPQHF.

This clone was picked up many times. V gene TRBV9 combines with J gene TRBJ2-5; 8 bases agree with TRBD2. Trimming at V came to 8 bases and at J to 4 bases, leaving 10 bases not matched to a gene. Germline lookup yields CDR1 SGDLS and CDR2 YYNGEE. The CDR3 length is 14 residues. The CDR3: CASNSGRIGETQYF. The CDR3 DNA sequence: TGTGCCAGTAACAGCGGGAGAATTGGAGAGACCCAGTACTTC.

This chain connects TRBV5-4 to TRBJ1-2; possibly TRBD1 for D (6 bases). Between the trimmed V and J ends, which lost 3 bases and 8 bases, there was a span of 11 bases. This CDR3 region has 12 residues. Germline V gene data show CDR1 as SGHNT and CDR2 as YYREEE (reference sequence). CDR3 region: CASSSGTRGYTF. The CDR3 bases are TGTGCCAGCAGCTCCGGGACACGGGGCTACACCTTC.

This clone has a single count. The chain employs TRBV19 and TRBJ1-5; TRBD1 aligns across 10 bases. The V gene end was trimmed by 6 bases and the J gene end by 0 bases; junction bases not matched to a gene: 14. The CDR3 spans 19 residues. Per the germline V gene, CDR1 is LNHDA and CDR2 is SQIVND (reference sequence). CDR3 region: CASRDRGTGAEYSNQPQHF. CDR3 sequence (DNA): TGTGCCAGTAGGGATCGAGGGACAGGGGCCGAGTATAGCAATCAGCCCCAGCATTTT. Looking up the rest from reference TRBV19 and TRBJ1-5 gives the full variable domain: DGGITQSPKYLFRKEGQNVTLSCEQNLNHDAMYWYRQDPGQGLRLIYYSQIVNDFQKGDIAEGYSVSREKKESFPLTVTSAQKNPTAFYLCASRDRGTGAEYSNQPQHFGDGTRLSIL.

The chain recombines TRBV5-4 with TRBJ1-1, with a tentative D call TRBD1 (5 bases). Deletions cut 2 bases from V and 0 bases from J, with 8 bases between. This CDR3 is built from 14 residues. Germline V gene lookup returns CDR1 SGHNT and CDR2 YYREEE (reference sequence). The CDR3 DNA reads TGTGCCAGCAGCTTTCAGGGTGTGAACACTGAAGCTTTCTTT. It is translated as CASSFQGVNTEAFF. The full variable domain, in which reference TRBV5-4 and TRBJ1-1 provide the parts outside the CDR3, is ETGVTQSPTHLIKTRGQQVTLRCSSQSGHNTVSWYQQALGQGPQFIFQYYREEENGRGNFPPRFSGLQFPNYSSELNVNALELDDSALYLCASSFQGVNTEAFFGQGTRLTVV.

V and J are TRBV5-4 and TRBJ1-1, with 10 positions matching TRBD1. With 4 bases clipped from V and 5 bases from J, the junction kept 5 bases outside the gene matches. The CDR3 sequence is 14 residues long. Germline V gene lookup returns CDR1 SGHNT and CDR2 YYREEE (reference sequence). CDR3 residues: CASSRQGARTEAFF. The CDR3 DNA follows: TGTGCCAGCAGCCGACAGGGGGCCCGAACTGAAGCTTTCTTT.

This chain links TRBV23-1 with TRBJ2-7; TRBD1 aligns across 7 bases. TRBV23-1 is an ORF for which the function is uncertain. The CDR3 extends over 14 amino acids. Unmatched junction bases numbered 5, after V lost 0 bases and J lost 6 bases. The CDR3 sequence is CASSQSGQSGEQYV. The CDR3 DNA sequence: TGCGCCAGCAGTCAATCGGGACAGTCGGGCGAGCAGTACGTC.

This CDR3 is CASSYSSREGQPQHF. The CDR3 nucleotides are TGTGCCAGCAGTTACTCGAGCAGGGAGGGTCAGCCCCAGCATTTT. The chain uses TRBV6-6 and TRBJ1-5; possibly TRBD1 for D (5 bases). The ends were cut back, 0 bases at V and 6 bases at J, with 12 bases in the middle. Per germline, CDR1 MNHNY and CDR2 SVGAGI (reference sequence). The CDR3 consists of 15 residues.

The chain uses TRBV4-3 and TRBJ1-4; 7 positions agree with TRBD1. Germline V CDR1 and CDR2: LGHNA, YSLEER. Trimming cost V 5 bases and J 10 bases; bases outside gene matches: 13. The CDR3 runs to 15 residues. The CDR3 here is CASSSNRGQGLKLFF. In DNA, the CDR3 is TGCGCCAGCAGCTCGAACAGGGGCCAGGGGTTAAAACTGTTTTTT.

The J gene is TRBJ2-5, the V gene TRBV30, with TRBD1 matching over 11 bases. Germline values: CDR1 GTSNPN, CDR2 SVGIG (reference sequence). V lost 3 bases and J lost 7; bases outside the gene matches: 10. The CDR3 consists of 15 residues. In DNA form, the CDR3 reads TGTGCCTGGAGCCGGGGACAGGGGGGCCTAGGGACCCAGTACTTC. Translation: CAWSRGQGGLGTQYF.

The rearrangement uses TRBV30 and TRBJ1-6, with a possible D match to TRBD1 (5 bases). The CDR3 runs 16 residues. With 0 bases removed from V and 5 bases from J, the gap between germline ends came to 14 bases. The V gene's germline CDR1 is GTSNPN and CDR2 SVGIG (reference sequence). Here the CDR3 reads CAWSVWRGRNNSPLHF. CDR3 DNA sequence: TGTGCCTGGAGTGTCTGGAGGGGACGCAATAATTCACCCCTCCACTTT. Full variable domain (rest looked up from reference TRBV30 and TRBJ1-6): SQTIHQWPATLVQPVGSPLSLECTVEGTSNPNLYWYRQAAGRGLQLLFYSVGIGQISSEVPQNLSASRPQDRQFILSSKKLLLSDSGFYLCAWSVWRGRNNSPLHFGNGTRLTVT.

Remarks on this clone: Other nucleotide sequences from this sample produce the same CDR3. This chain uses TRBV9 with TRBJ2-1; 7 nucleotides match TRBD2. Per the germline V gene, CDR1 is SGDLS and CDR2 is YYNGEE. CDR3 length: 16 residues. V lost 0 bases to trimming and J lost 0 bases; unmatched junction nucleotides: 3. CDR3 sequence (DNA): TGTGCCAGCAGCGTAGTCGGGGGGAGCTCCTACAATGAGCAGTTCTTC. Protein: CASSVVGGSSYNEQFF.

The chain carries TRBV6-2 or TRBV6-3 and TRBJ1-5; D is ambiguous. The CDR3 spans 17 residues. Germline-derived CDR1 and CDR2 are MNHEY and SVGEGT. Trimming stripped 6 bases from V and 0 bases from J, with 18 bases between. DNA of the CDR3: TGTGCCAGCAGCCTAACCCGGGGTCCCTATAGCAATCAGCCCCAGCATTTT. Protein: CASSLTRGPYSNQPQHF.

The chain recombines TRBV3-1 (or the pseudogene TRBV3-2) with TRBJ1-1, with 7 bases that match TRBD1. Losses at the gene ends were 3 bases for V and 5 bases for J; bases not matched to a gene: 15. The germline V gene has CDR1 LGHDT and CDR2 YNNKEL (reference sequence). The length of the CDR3 is 17 residues. CDR3 nucleotides: TGTGCCAGCAGCCAGAGTTACAGGGGTCCATCCGGTACTGAAGCTTTCTTT. It codes for CASSQSYRGPSGTEAFF.